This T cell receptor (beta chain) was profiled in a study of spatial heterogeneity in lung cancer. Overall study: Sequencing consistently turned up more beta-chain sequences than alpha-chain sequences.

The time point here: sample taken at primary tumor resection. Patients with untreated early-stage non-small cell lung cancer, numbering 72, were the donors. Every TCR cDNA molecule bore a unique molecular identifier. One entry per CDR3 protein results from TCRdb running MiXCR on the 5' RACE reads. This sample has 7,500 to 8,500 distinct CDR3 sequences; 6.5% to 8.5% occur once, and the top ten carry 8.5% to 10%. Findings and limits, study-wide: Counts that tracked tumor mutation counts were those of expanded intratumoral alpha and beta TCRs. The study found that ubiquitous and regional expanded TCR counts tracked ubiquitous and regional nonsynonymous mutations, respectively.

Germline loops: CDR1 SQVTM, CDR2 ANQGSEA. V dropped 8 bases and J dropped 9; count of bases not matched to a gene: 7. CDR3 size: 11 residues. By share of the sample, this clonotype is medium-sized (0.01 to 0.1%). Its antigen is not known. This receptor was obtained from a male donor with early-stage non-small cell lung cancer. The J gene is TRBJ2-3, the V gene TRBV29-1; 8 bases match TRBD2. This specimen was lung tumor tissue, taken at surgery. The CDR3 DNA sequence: TGCAGCCCCTATAGCGGGAACACGCAGTATTTT. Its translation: CSPYSGNTQYF.